The clone carrying this T cell receptor beta chain has ten or more counts. Its matching antigen is unknown. With 3 bases clipped from V and 6 bases from J, the junction kept 7 bases outside the gene matches. The CDR3 has 15 residues. Germline loops: CDR1 SGHTA, CDR2 FQGNSA. These data are taken from a study of T cell repertoires in cytomegalovirus infection. The wider study: Indications of both CMV infection and matching HLA type were provided by public TCR beta signatures.

TCRdb re-called the reads with MiXCR, one entry per CDR3 protein. The table lists more than 300,000 distinct CDR3 sequences, 34% of them singletons. V and J are TRBV7-2 and TRBJ2-3; 9 nucleotides line up with TRBD2. The specimen was cultured PBMCs, collected from culture after CMV antigen stimulation. The origin of this receptor is a human donor in good health (CMV status not recorded). Some clones in this sample may be carry-over from other donors' samples. The CDR3 reads CASSFPTSGGDTQYF. Here the CDR3 DNA reads TGTGCCAGCAGCTTTCCGACTAGCGGAGGGGATACGCAGTATTTT.